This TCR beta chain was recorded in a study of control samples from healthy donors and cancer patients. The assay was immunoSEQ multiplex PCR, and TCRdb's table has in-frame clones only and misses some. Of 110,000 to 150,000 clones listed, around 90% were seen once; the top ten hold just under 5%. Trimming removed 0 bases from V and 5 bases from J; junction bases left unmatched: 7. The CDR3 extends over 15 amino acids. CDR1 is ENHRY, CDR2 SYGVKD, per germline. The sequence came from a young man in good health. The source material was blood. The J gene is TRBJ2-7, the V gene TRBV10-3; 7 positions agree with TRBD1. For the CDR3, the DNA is TGTGCCATCAGTGAGTCTTGGACAGGCCAGAACGAGCAGTACTTC. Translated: CAISESWTGQNEQYF.